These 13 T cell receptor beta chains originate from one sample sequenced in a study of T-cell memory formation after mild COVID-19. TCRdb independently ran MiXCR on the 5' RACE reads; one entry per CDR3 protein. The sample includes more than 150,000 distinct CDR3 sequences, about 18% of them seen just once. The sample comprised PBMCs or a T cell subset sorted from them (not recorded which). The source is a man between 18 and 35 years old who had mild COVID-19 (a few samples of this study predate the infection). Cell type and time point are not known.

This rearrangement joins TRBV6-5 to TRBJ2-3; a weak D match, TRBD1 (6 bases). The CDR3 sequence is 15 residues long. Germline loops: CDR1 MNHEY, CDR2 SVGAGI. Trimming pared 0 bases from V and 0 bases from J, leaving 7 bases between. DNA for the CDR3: TGTGCCAGCAGTTACTCCAGGGGTAGCACAGATACGCAGTATTTT. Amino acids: CASSYSRGSTDTQYF.

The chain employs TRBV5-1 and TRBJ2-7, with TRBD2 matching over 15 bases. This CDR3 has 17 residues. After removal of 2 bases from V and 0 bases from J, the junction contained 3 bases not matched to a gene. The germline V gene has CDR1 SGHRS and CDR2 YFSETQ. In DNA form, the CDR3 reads TGCGCCAGCAGCTTTGGGACTAGCGGGGGGTACTCCTACGAGCAGTACTTC. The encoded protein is CASSFGTSGGYSYEQYF.

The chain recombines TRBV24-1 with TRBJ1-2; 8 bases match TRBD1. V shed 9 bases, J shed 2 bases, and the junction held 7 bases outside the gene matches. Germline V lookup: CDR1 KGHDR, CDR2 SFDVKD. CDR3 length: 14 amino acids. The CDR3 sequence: CATLDRGENYGYTF. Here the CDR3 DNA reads TGTGCCACCCTTGACAGGGGAGAAAACTATGGCTACACCTTC.

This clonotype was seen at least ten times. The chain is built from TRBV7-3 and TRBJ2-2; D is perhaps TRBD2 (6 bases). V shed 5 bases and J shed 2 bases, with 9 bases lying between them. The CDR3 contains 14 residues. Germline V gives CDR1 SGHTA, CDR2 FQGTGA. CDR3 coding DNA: TGTGCCAGCAGCCCCGGGGGAAACACCGGGGAGCTGTTTTTT. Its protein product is CASSPGGNTGELFF.

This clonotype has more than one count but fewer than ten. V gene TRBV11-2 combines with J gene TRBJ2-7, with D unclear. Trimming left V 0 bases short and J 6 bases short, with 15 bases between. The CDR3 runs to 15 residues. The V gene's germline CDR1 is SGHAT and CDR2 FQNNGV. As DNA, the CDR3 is TGTGCCAGCAGCTTAGATAGGTACGTTCCACCCGAGCAGTACGTC. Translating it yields CASSLDRYVPPEQYV.

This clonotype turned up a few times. CDR3 loop: CASSGDRRDTQYF. The DNA for the CDR3 is TGTGCCAGCAGCGGCGACAGGAGAGATACGCAGTATTTT. This chain links TRBV6-5 with TRBJ2-3, with D possibly matching TRBD1 (6 bases). Trimming stripped 6 bases from V and 5 bases from J, with 12 bases between. Per the germline V gene, CDR1 is MNHEY and CDR2 is SVGAGI. This CDR3 spans 13 amino acids.

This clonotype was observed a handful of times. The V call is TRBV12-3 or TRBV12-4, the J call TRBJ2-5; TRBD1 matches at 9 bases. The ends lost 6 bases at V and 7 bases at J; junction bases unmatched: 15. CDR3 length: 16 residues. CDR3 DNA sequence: TGTGCCAGCAGGAGCCGGGACAGGGACCCCCTGGGGACCCAGTACTTC. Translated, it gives CASRSRDRDPLGTQYF.

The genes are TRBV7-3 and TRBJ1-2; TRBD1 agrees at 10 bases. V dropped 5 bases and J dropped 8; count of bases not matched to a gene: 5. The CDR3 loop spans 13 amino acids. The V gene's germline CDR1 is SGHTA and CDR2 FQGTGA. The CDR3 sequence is CASSLGQGEGYTF. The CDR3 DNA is TGTGCCAGCAGCCTAGGACAGGGGGAGGGCTACACCTTC.

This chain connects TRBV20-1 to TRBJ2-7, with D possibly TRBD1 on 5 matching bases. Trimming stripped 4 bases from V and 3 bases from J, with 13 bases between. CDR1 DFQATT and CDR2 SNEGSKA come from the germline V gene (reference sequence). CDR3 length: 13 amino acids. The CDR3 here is CSATSAGYYEQYV. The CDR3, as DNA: TGCAGTGCTACCTCGGCAGGGTACTACGAGCAGTACGTC.

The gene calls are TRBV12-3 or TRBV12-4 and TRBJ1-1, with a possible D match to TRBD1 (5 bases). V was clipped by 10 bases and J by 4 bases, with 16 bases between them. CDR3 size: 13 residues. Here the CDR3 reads CATRRAQGTEAFF. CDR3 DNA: TGTGCCACCCGGCGGGCGCAGGGCACTGAAGCTTTCTTT.

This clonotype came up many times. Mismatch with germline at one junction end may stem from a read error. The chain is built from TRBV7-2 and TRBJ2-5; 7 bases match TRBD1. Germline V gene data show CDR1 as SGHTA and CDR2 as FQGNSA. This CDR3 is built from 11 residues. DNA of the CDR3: TGTGCCAGCAGCTGGAAGGACAGGCCCATCTTC. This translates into CASSWKDRPIF. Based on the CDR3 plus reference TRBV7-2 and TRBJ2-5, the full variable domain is GAGVSQSPSNKVTEKGKDVELRCDPISGHTALYWYRQSLGQGLEFLIYFQGNSAPDKSGLPSDRFSAERTGGSVSTLTIQRTQQEDSAVYLCASSWKDRPIFGPGTRLLVL.

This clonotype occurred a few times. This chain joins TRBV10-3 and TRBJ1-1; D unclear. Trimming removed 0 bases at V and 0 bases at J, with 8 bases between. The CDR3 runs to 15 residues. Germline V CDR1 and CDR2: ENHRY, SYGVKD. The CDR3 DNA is TGTGCCATCAGTGAGTCGAAAGAAATGAACACTGAAGCTTTCTTT. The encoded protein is CAISESKEMNTEAFF.

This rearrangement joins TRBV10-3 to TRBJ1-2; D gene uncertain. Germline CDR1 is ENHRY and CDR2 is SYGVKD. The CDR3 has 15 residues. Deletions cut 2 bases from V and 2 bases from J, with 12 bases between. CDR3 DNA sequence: TGTGCCATCAGTGAGGCCCGAGGTGCAAACTATGGCTACACCTTC. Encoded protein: CAISEARGANYGYTF.